This TCR beta chain was recorded in a study of CD8+ T cells in alopecia areata. Study background: Tofacitinib ran 6 to 18 months, followed by 6 months off drug.

RNA extraction was followed by reverse transcription into cDNA, which acted as the sequencing template. Sequencing used immunoSEQ multiplex PCR; TCRdb keeps in-frame clones, though not all of them. The table has roughly 100,000 clones, under 70% seen once. The treatment was: oral pan-JAK inhibitor, 5-10 mg twice daily. The study, taken as a whole, reports: Elevated clonality characterized lesional scalp relative to normal scalp, particularly in alopecia totalis/universalis.

This clone came up a few times. The antigen remains undetermined. The CDR3 is made up of 14 amino acids. The germline V and J ends were trimmed by 0 bases and 2 bases, with 9 bases remaining between them. Germline values: CDR1 SGHRS, CDR2 YFSETQ. The sequence was obtained from a human donor with alopecia areata. The V call is TRBV5-1, the J call TRBJ2-7; D is uncertain. The material was CD8+ T cells sorted from blood, obtained at week 4, from a patient treated with tofacitinib. CDR3 bases: TGCGCCAGCAGCTTGGAATCCCTTACCTACGAGCAGTACTTC. The encoded protein is CASSLESLTYEQYF.